This TCR beta chain was recovered during a study of blood T cell repertoires in COVID-19. The data were produced by immunoSEQ multiplex PCR, yet TCRdb's version contains in-frame clones alone and is incomplete. The sample has about 140,000 clones; approximately 80% are singletons. Sequencing was carried out using peripheral blood. This clonotype was sampled from an elderly woman with active or convalescent COVID-19.

The CDR3 bases are TGTGCCAGCAGTTGGGGACGGGGGAACTATGGCTACACCTTC. Its protein is CASSWGRGNYGYTF. The chain carries TRBV27 and TRBJ1-2, with D possibly matching TRBD1 (5 bases). V lost 4 bases and J 2 bases, leaving 11 bases between the germline ends. There are 14 residues in the CDR3. Germline V gene data show CDR1 as MNHEY and CDR2 as SMNVEV (reference sequence).